This is a list of T cell receptor beta chains from one sample in a study of blood T cell repertoires in COVID-19. Produced via immunoSEQ multiplex PCR; TCRdb's table is partial and in-frame only. The sample consists of about 110,000 clones, approximately 90% of them appearing once. Sequences were obtained from peripheral blood. All receptors come from a woman older than 75 with acute or convalescent COVID-19. CDR3s include the opening cysteine and the closing phenylalanine or tryptophan. The D gene is left open where the match is weak. Clone size is shown for a subset of rows, as once, few, many or a class of expanded clone.

j_gene: TRBJ1-2
abundance: .
v_gene: TRBV29-1
d_gene: .
CDR3nt: TGCAGCGGTTCTCAGGGAAGCTATGGCTACACCTTC
CDR3aa: CSGSQGSYGYTF

j_gene: TRBJ1-2
abundance: .
v_gene: TRBV12-3/TRBV12-4
d_gene: .
CDR3nt: TGTGCCAGCAGTTTAGCCCTAGAGGGCTACACCTTC
CDR3aa: CASSLALEGYTF

j_gene: TRBJ1-2
abundance: .
v_gene: TRBV29-1
d_gene: .
CDR3nt: TGCAGCGTTGATCATGATGGCTACACCTTC
CDR3aa: CSVDHDGYTF

j_gene: TRBJ2-7
abundance: .
v_gene: TRBV19
d_gene: TRBD2
CDR3nt: TGTGCCAGTATCGGCACGGGGACTAGGGGGAAGAGGGAGCAGTACTTC
CDR3aa: CASIGTGTRGKREQYF

j_gene: TRBJ1-1
abundance: .
v_gene: TRBV6-5
d_gene: TRBD1
CDR3nt: TGTGCCAGCAAACGGACAGGGAGGAACACTGAAGCTTTCTTT
CDR3aa: CASKRTGRNTEAFF

j_gene: TRBJ2-5
abundance: .
v_gene: TRBV27
d_gene: .
CDR3nt: TGTGCCAGCAGTTCACGTTCGGGGGTCTCTCAAGAGACCCAGTACTTC
CDR3aa: CASSSRSGVSQETQYF

j_gene: TRBJ1-4
abundance: .
v_gene: TRBV4-1
d_gene: .
CDR3nt: TGCGCCAGCAGCCGCAGTGCCCGGGAGACTAATGAAAAACTGTTTTTT
CDR3aa: CASSRSARETNEKLFF

j_gene: TRBJ1-1
abundance: .
v_gene: TRBV24-1
d_gene: .
CDR3nt: TGTGCCACCAAGACCTCGTTCGGGATGAACACTGAAGCTTTCTTT
CDR3aa: CATKTSFGMNTEAFF

j_gene: TRBJ2-5
abundance: .
v_gene: TRBV5-1
d_gene: .
CDR3nt: TGCGCCAGCAGCTCTCAGGAGACCCAGTACTTC
CDR3aa: CASSSQETQYF

j_gene: TRBJ1-1
abundance: .
v_gene: TRBV29-1
d_gene: TRBD1
CDR3nt: TGCAGCGCCTTGGGACAGGGCCCTAACACTGAAGCTTTCTTT
CDR3aa: CSALGQGPNTEAFF

j_gene: TRBJ2-1
abundance: .
v_gene: TRBV18
d_gene: TRBD1
CDR3nt: TGTGCCAGCTCATCCAGGGGGCGCGAGCAGTTCTTC
CDR3aa: CASSSRGREQFF

j_gene: TRBJ2-5
abundance: .
v_gene: TRBV2
d_gene: TRBD1
CDR3nt: TGTGCCTCCAGACAGGGGAGTTGGCCTCAAGAGACCCAGTACTTC
CDR3aa: CASRQGSWPQETQYF

j_gene: TRBJ2-1
abundance: .
v_gene: TRBV12-3/TRBV12-4
d_gene: .
CDR3nt: TGTGCCAGCAGTGAGGCGGGCGGGAATGAGCAGTTCTTC
CDR3aa: CASSEAGGNEQFF

j_gene: TRBJ2-7
abundance: .
v_gene: TRBV7-6
d_gene: .
CDR3nt: TGTGCCAGCAGCTTAACCAGGGGCCTAACCACCTCCTACGAGCAGTACTTC
CDR3aa: CASSLTRGLTTSYEQYF

j_gene: TRBJ2-1
abundance: .
v_gene: TRBV7-3
d_gene: TRBD1
CDR3nt: TGTGCCAGCAGCTTAGGGCCACAGGGGTACTACAATGAGCAGTTCTTC
CDR3aa: CASSLGPQGYYNEQFF

j_gene: TRBJ1-2
abundance: .
v_gene: TRBV29-1
d_gene: TRBD1
CDR3nt: TGCAGCGTGCCGGGACAGGGAGGCTATGGCTACACCTTC
CDR3aa: CSVPGQGGYGYTF

j_gene: TRBJ2-4
abundance: .
v_gene: TRBV5-8
d_gene: .
CDR3nt: TGTGCCAGCAGCTTGTCGCGCGGGACAGAAGCCAAAAACATTCAGTACTTC
CDR3aa: CASSLSRGTEAKNIQYF

j_gene: TRBJ2-5
abundance: once
v_gene: TRBV7-2
d_gene: .
CDR3nt: TGTGCCAGCAGCCCCCCTTTCAGGGGAATTGTAGAGACCCAGTACTTC
CDR3aa: CASSPPFRGIVETQYF

j_gene: TRBJ1-5
abundance: .
v_gene: TRBV2
d_gene: TRBD1
CDR3nt: TGTGCCAGCAGTGAAGGGTCGGGACAGGGTAATCAGCCCCAGCATTTT
CDR3aa: CASSEGSGQGNQPQHF

j_gene: TRBJ2-1
abundance: .
v_gene: TRBV5-5
d_gene: .
CDR3nt: TGTGCCAGCAGCGTCGGACCCTCGGGGTACAATGAGCAGTTCTTC
CDR3aa: CASSVGPSGYNEQFF

j_gene: TRBJ1-6
abundance: few
v_gene: TRBV21-1
d_gene: .
CDR3nt: TGTGCCAGCAGCACCGACAGGGCTGGGTATAATTCACCCCTCCACTTT
CDR3aa: CASSTDRAGYNSPLHF

j_gene: TRBJ2-2
abundance: .
v_gene: TRBV2
d_gene: .
CDR3nt: TGTGCCAGCACCGGAAAGGGAGGCACCGGGGAGCTGTTTTTT
CDR3aa: CASTGKGGTGELFF

j_gene: TRBJ2-7
abundance: .
v_gene: TRBV19
d_gene: .
CDR3nt: TGTGCCAGTAGTATAGGGGGCGCCGGGGGATACGAGCAGTACTTC
CDR3aa: CASSIGGAGGYEQYF

j_gene: TRBJ1-2
abundance: .
v_gene: TRBV29-1
d_gene: TRBD1
CDR3nt: TGCAGCGTTGAAGGCGAGTGGACAGGGGCTGGCTACACCTTC
CDR3aa: CSVEGEWTGAGYTF

j_gene: TRBJ1-1
abundance: .
v_gene: TRBV25-1
d_gene: .
CDR3nt: TGTGCCAGCAGTGCTCACAGGGTCCAGAACACTGAAGCTTTCTTT
CDR3aa: CASSAHRVQNTEAFF

j_gene: TRBJ1-5
abundance: .
v_gene: TRBV19
d_gene: .
CDR3nt: TGTGCCAGTAGTATCGTCCAGATATATAGCAATCAGCCCCAGCATTTT
CDR3aa: CASSIVQIYSNQPQHF

j_gene: TRBJ1-1
abundance: .
v_gene: TRBV10-3
d_gene: .
CDR3nt: TGTGCCATCAGTGGCGGGTCGGAAGCTTTCTTT
CDR3aa: CAISGGSEAFF

j_gene: TRBJ2-3
abundance: .
v_gene: TRBV12-1
d_gene: .
CDR3nt: TGTGCCAGCAGCCGAACCAAGAGGTTTGCGACGACGCGCACAGATACGCAGTATTTT
CDR3aa: CASSRTKRFATTRTDTQYF

j_gene: TRBJ2-3
abundance: .
v_gene: TRBV10-2
d_gene: .
CDR3nt: TGCGCCACTCACAGGGCCCGCACAGATACGCAGTATTTT
CDR3aa: CATHRARTDTQYF

j_gene: TRBJ2-5
abundance: .
v_gene: TRBV24-1
d_gene: TRBD2
CDR3nt: TGTGCCACCAGTGATTTTTCCCTAGCGGGCCCGTACCAAGAGACCCAGTACTTC
CDR3aa: CATSDFSLAGPYQETQYF

j_gene: TRBJ1-5
abundance: .
v_gene: TRBV19
d_gene: .
CDR3nt: TGTGCCAGTAGTATAGGGCCGAATAAGTTGGGCAATCAGCCCCAGCATTTT
CDR3aa: CASSIGPNKLGNQPQHF

j_gene: TRBJ2-1
abundance: .
v_gene: TRBV2
d_gene: TRBD2
CDR3nt: TGTGCCAGCAGTGGAATAACCAGACCGGGACTAGCATACAATGAGCAGTTCTTC
CDR3aa: CASSGITRPGLAYNEQFF

j_gene: TRBJ2-5
abundance: .
v_gene: TRBV7-9
d_gene: .
CDR3nt: TGTGCCAGCAGCTTACCGGGGGGCCGCGGTGAGACCCAGTACTTC
CDR3aa: CASSLPGGRGETQYF

j_gene: TRBJ1-2
abundance: .
v_gene: TRBV11-2
d_gene: TRBD1
CDR3nt: TGTGCCAGCAGCTTAGAAGACAGGGGGAGATATGGCTACACCTTC
CDR3aa: CASSLEDRGRYGYTF

j_gene: TRBJ1-5
abundance: once
v_gene: TRBV19
d_gene: TRBD1
CDR3nt: TGTGCCAGTAGTACCTCAGGGGGCTACAATCAGCCCCAGCATTTT
CDR3aa: CASSTSGGYNQPQHF

j_gene: TRBJ1-2
abundance: .
v_gene: TRBV3-1/TRBV3-2
d_gene: .
CDR3nt: TGTGCCAGCAGCCAAGAAGGGGACTACTATGGCTACACCTTC
CDR3aa: CASSQEGDYYGYTF

j_gene: TRBJ1-2
abundance: .
v_gene: TRBV10-3
d_gene: .
CDR3nt: TGTGCCATCAGTGAGTCGGGCAACCTTTGGCTCTACACCTTC
CDR3aa: CAISESGNLWLYTF

j_gene: TRBJ2-3
abundance: .
v_gene: TRBV9
d_gene: TRBD1
CDR3nt: TGTGCCAGCAGCCTCGGGGACAGGGGTTCAGATACGCAGTATTTT
CDR3aa: CASSLGDRGSDTQYF

j_gene: TRBJ1-4
abundance: .
v_gene: TRBV4-1
d_gene: .
CDR3nt: TGCGCCAGCAGCCGACACTTGACAGTCAATGAAAAACTGTTTTTT
CDR3aa: CASSRHLTVNEKLFF

j_gene: TRBJ2-2
abundance: .
v_gene: TRBV5-6
d_gene: TRBD2
CDR3nt: TGTGCCAGCAGCTTCTGGTCTAGCGGGGGTAACACCGGGGAGCTGTTTTTT
CDR3aa: CASSFWSSGGNTGELFF

j_gene: TRBJ2-5
abundance: .
v_gene: TRBV7-3
d_gene: TRBD2
CDR3nt: TGTGCCAGCAGCTTAGCGGGGGGGCTGCGGGAGACCCAGTACTTC
CDR3aa: CASSLAGGLRETQYF

j_gene: TRBJ2-1
abundance: .
v_gene: TRBV2
d_gene: TRBD2
CDR3nt: TGTGCCAGCAGTCGACTAGCGGGGGGGCTTAATGAGCAGTTCTTC
CDR3aa: CASSRLAGGLNEQFF

j_gene: TRBJ1-5
abundance: .
v_gene: TRBV2
d_gene: .
CDR3nt: TGTGCCAGCAACGGACAGTTTCAGCCCCAGCATTTT
CDR3aa: CASNGQFQPQHF

j_gene: TRBJ1-5
abundance: once
v_gene: TRBV7-8
d_gene: .
CDR3nt: TGTGCCAGCAGCTTTGGGAGCAGCAATCAGCCCCAGCATTTT
CDR3aa: CASSFGSSNQPQHF

j_gene: TRBJ2-1
abundance: .
v_gene: TRBV5-5
d_gene: TRBD2
CDR3nt: TGTGCCAGCAGCTTGGCCGGTATAGCGGGGGGGCTAAGGTATGAGCAGTTCTTC
CDR3aa: CASSLAGIAGGLRYEQFF

j_gene: TRBJ2-3
abundance: .
v_gene: TRBV28
d_gene: .
CDR3nt: TGTGCCAGCAGTTTGACCCAATGGAGCCGGTTGCCAGATACGCAGTATTTT
CDR3aa: CASSLTQWSRLPDTQYF

j_gene: TRBJ1-4
abundance: .
v_gene: TRBV7-8
d_gene: .
CDR3nt: TGTGCCAGCAGCTCCCACTCCGTAGAAAAACTGTTTTTT
CDR3aa: CASSSHSVEKLFF

j_gene: TRBJ1-4
abundance: .
v_gene: TRBV10-3
d_gene: TRBD1
CDR3nt: TGTGCCATCGGACAGGGAGAATCGGGTGAAAAACTGTTTTTT
CDR3aa: CAIGQGESGEKLFF

j_gene: TRBJ2-3
abundance: .
v_gene: TRBV28
d_gene: TRBD1
CDR3nt: TGTGCCAGCAGGGGACAGAACACAGATACGCAGTATTTT
CDR3aa: CASRGQNTDTQYF

j_gene: TRBJ1-1
abundance: .
v_gene: TRBV21-1
d_gene: .
CDR3nt: TGTGCCAGCAGCAAAGCCCCCGGGACACTTAACACTGAAGCTTTCTTT
CDR3aa: CASSKAPGTLNTEAFF